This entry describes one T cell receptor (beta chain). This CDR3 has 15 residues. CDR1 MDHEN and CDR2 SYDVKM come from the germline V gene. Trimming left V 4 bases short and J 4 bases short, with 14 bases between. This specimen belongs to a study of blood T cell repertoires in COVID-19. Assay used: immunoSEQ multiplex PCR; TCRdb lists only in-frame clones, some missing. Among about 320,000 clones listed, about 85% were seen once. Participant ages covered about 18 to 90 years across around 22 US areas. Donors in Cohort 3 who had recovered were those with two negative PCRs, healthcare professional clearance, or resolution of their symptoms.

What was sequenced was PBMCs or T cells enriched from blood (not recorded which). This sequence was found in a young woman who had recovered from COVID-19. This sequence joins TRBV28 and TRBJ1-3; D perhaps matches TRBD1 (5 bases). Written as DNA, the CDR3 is TGTGCCAGCAGTTCAGGGAGGGTGAGGGGAAACACCATATATTTT. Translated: CASSSGRVRGNTIYF.